This T cell receptor beta chain was found in a study of shared clonotypes between healthy human individuals. Study context: CD4 naive and CD4 memory each took three plates per donor, while CD8 naive took two and CD8 memory one.

V lost 6 bases and J lost 1, with 24 bases in between. Germline V gene sequence: CDR1 MNHEY, CDR2 SMNVEV (reference sequence). The CDR3 has 18 residues. Profiled with immunoSEQ multiplex PCR; TCRdb holds only in-frame clones, not every one. The sample holds roughly 2.1 million clones, roughly 91% seen once. Terminally differentiated effector memory CD45RA+ cells were left out of the naive CD8 fraction, which was CD45RO-negative and positively selected for CCR7. The sequenced material came from naive CD8+ T cells from PBMCs. This chain connects TRBV27 to TRBJ1-2, with D unclear. The receptor was derived from a man aged 18 to 30 in good health. Some clones in this sample may be carry-over from other donors' samples. In DNA, the CDR3 is TGTGCCAGCAGGGGGAAAACCTCCCCTACCACCTATAACTATGGCTACACCTTC. This encodes CASRGKTSPTTYNYGYTF.